This T cell receptor (beta chain) was sequenced during a study of blood T cell repertoires in COVID-19 (TCRdb year 2020). For the study in its entirety: Collaborator samples came from the United States, Italy and Spain and covered acute and convalescent phases of COVID-19. Deeply sampled blood TCRbeta repertoires from subjects exposed to, actively infected with, or recovered from COVID-19 were included in the dataset. Samples came from the ongoing ImmuneRACE study (first 160 participants) plus 1,254 subjects from 6 global collaborators. The prospective study material was composed of cDNA or gDNA derived from T cells, B-cell-depleted T cells, or PBMCs. Sample metadata almost always included a de-identified subject ID, COVID-19 status, age in years and sex. The repertoires were released in a freely available public database meant as a resource for research on the immune response to SARS-CoV-2. Where HLA class I and class II types were available, the types were taken from metadata supplied by the sample provider, not from assay-based typing. Overall study results and their limits: The quantity of clinical and demographic metadata differed by source and by participant and was supplied without curation.

The collaborating institutions used their own protocols to collect whole blood in K2EDTA tubes. For TCRbeta analysis, collaborator samples were shipped as frozen whole blood, as isolated PBMCs, or as DNA extracted from either sample type. The germline V gene supplies CDR1 SQVTM and CDR2 ANQGSEA. Trimming takes 4 bases off V and 6 bases off J; junction bases not matched to a gene: 13. Including the terminal cysteine and phenylalanine, the CDR3 comprises 16 residues. Only CDR3 DNA remains: 48 bases, in frame from the first base. In the case of this clone: The antigen this receptor binds is unknown. No qualities accompany the bases; no much larger clone lies one base away.

TCRbeta CDR3 regions were amplified from genomic DNA using the immunoSEQ Assay, a bias-controlled multiplex PCR. The study's processing was this. Within the assay, amplification of reference gene primers was used to estimate how many nucleated cells each sample contained. To quantify the absolute abundance of each unique TCRbeta CDR3 rearrangement, sequence reads were collapsed and filtered. For each sample, productive Simpson clonality was calculated as the square root of Simpson's diversity index over productive rearrangements. Drawn from immuneACCESS, this table holds only the in-frame rearrangements with V and J called that TCRdb kept. Clones are partly lost; checked studies trace under half to an unresolved V gene and leave the rest unexplained. Clone size and V and J calls were adopted from that table, with D and trimming inferred from the DNA. The table for this sample lists around 300,000 clones; 80% to 90% of them were counted only once. About 11% of the sample is taken by the ten largest.

This chain joins TRBV29-1 to TRBJ1-4, with 8 central nucleotides matching TRBD1. Sequencing used peripheral blood. The TCR was taken from a woman aged 70-85 years with acute or convalescent COVID-19. For the CDR3, the sequence is CSVAGVPGGVDEKLFF. The nucleotide sequence reads TGCAGCGTTGCGGGGGTCCCAGGGGGCGTCGATGAAAAACTGTTTTTT.